This paragraph reports one T cell receptor (beta chain). Its antigen is unknown. This record comes from a study of T cells after posttransplantation cyclophosphamide. Study observations and caveats: TRB overlap between skin or GI tissue T cells and blood was limited. Recipient CMV seropositivity and CMV reactivation strongly tracked TRB clonality. Donor-recipient repertoire similarity was low at 1-2 months, rising over year one.

The CDR3 extends over 18 amino acids. The germline V gene encodes CDR1 MDHEN and CDR2 SYDVKM. The V segment lost 3 bases and the J segment 2 bases; nucleotides outside the gene matches: 13. Measured with immunoSEQ multiplex PCR; TCRdb has only the in-frame clones, and not every one. Of tens of thousands of clones in the sample, 90% to 95% were seen once. The genes are TRBV28 and TRBJ1-3; 7 positions match TRBD1. Sequenced material: PBMCs. The TCR comes from a woman in her twenties or thirties in good health and a related stem cell transplant donor. CDR3 nucleotides: TGTGCCAGCAGTTTGAGCAGACTCAGGGGGGTAACTGGAAACACCATATATTTT. Translation gives CASSLSRLRGVTGNTIYF.